What follows are 20 T cell receptor beta chains derived from one specimen sequenced in a study of blood T cell repertoires in COVID-19. The method was immunoSEQ multiplex PCR; TCRdb's version includes in-frame clones alone and lacks a portion of them. The table shows about 300,000 clones, with 85% to 90% occurring only once. The sample comprised peripheral blood. The receptors derive from a woman aged 45-65 years with COVID-19, enrolled during active disease.

This chain joins TRBV6-2 or TRBV6-3 and TRBJ1-1; possible D gene TRBD1, 6 bases. Trimming pared 6 bases from V and 5 bases from J, leaving 13 bases between. The V gene's germline CDR1 is MNHEY and CDR2 SVGEGT. The CDR3 loop spans 13 amino acids. In nucleotides, the CDR3 is TGTGCCAGCAGCCTGGACAGTTATACTGAAGCTTTCTTT. Its translation: CASSLDSYTEAFF.

This chain connects TRBV6-5 to TRBJ2-7; TRBD2 matches 7 bases. The trim removed 2 bases at V and 2 bases at J, leaving 6 bases unmatched. The CDR3 is 15 residues long. In germline, CDR1 is MNHEY, CDR2 SVGAGI. The DNA of the CDR3 is TGTGCCAGCAGTTACGTTGCTAGCGGAACCTACGAGCAGTACTTC. Protein sequence: CASSYVASGTYEQYF.

This clone is a singleton in its sample. V is TRBV10-3 and J is TRBJ2-7, with 7 bases lining up with TRBD2. The J segment lost 5 bases and the V segment lost 5 bases, leaving 3 bases of the junction unmatched. CDR1 is ENHRY and CDR2 is SYGVKD in the germline V gene. The CDR3 has 12 residues. The CDR3 coding sequence is TGTGCCATCAGTTATCGGGAGGACGAGCAGTACTTC. It codes for CAISYREDEQYF.

The CDR3 nucleotides read TGTGCCAGCAGCGAGAGCTCCTACGAGCAGTACTTC. Protein sequence: CASSESSYEQYF. This chain joins TRBV9 and TRBJ2-7, with D unresolved. The CDR3 spans 12 residues. CDR1 SGDLS and CDR2 YYNGEE come from the germline V gene. The ends were cut back, 3 bases at V and 0 bases at J, with 4 bases in the middle.

This chain's CDR3 is CASSKLNQGYNEQFF. In nucleotides, the CDR3 is TGTGCCAGCAGCAAACTAAACCAGGGCTACAATGAGCAGTTCTTC. This chain links TRBV21-1 with TRBJ2-1; the table calls TRBD1, which could not be checked here. TRBV21-1 is a pseudogene. The CDR3 runs to 15 residues.

The V call is TRBV18, the J call TRBJ2-5; the D is unclear. This CDR3 contains 12 residues. Trimming stripped 3 bases from V and 3 bases from J, with 5 bases between. Germline assignment: CDR1 KGHSH and CDR2 LQKENI. The CDR3 nucleotides are TGTGCCAGCTCACCCTACGAAGAGACCCAGTACTTC. Residues: CASSPYEETQYF.

As DNA, the CDR3 is TGTGCCAGCAGCTCCAGGGGACCCGCATCCACAGATACGCAGTATTTT. This translates into CASSSRGPASTDTQYF. The chain is built from TRBV11-3 and TRBJ2-3, with D tentatively TRBD1 (6 bases). CDR3 length equals 16 residues. V dropped 4 bases and J dropped 2 bases, with 16 bases sitting between them. Germline V gene lookup returns CDR1 SGHNT and CDR2 YENEEA.

The V gene is TRBV18, the J gene TRBJ2-7; 7 nucleotides line up with TRBD2. Germline CDR1 KGHSH, CDR2 LQKENI. V lost 1 base, J lost 6 bases, and 15 bases stayed unmatched. The CDR3 contains 17 residues. The CDR3 region has the DNA TGTGCCAGCTCACCACTCTCCGGAAGCGGGACGGGCTCCGAGCAGTACTTC. Protein sequence: CASSPLSGSGTGSEQYF.

This chain connects TRBV19 to TRBJ1-2, with TRBD1 as a possible D gene (5 bases). The V and J ends lost 4 bases and 3 bases respectively, with 21 bases between them. Germline-derived CDR1 and CDR2 are LNHDA and SQIVND (reference sequence). This CDR3 is built from 17 residues. CDR3 sequence: CASSTRGSAGLDYGYTF. The CDR3 DNA is TGTGCCAGTAGTACCCGGGGGTCGGCAGGGCTGGACTATGGCTACACCTTC.

This chain joins TRBV19 and TRBJ1-4; D not resolved. There are 15 residues in the CDR3. V was cut by 5 bases and J by 5 bases, with 15 bases left in between. From germline, CDR1 is LNHDA and CDR2 SQIVND (reference sequence). The CDR3 nucleotides read TGTGCCAGTAGTTGTGTCCGGTGTTCAAATGAAAAACTGTTTTTT. It is translated as CASSCVRCSNEKLFF. Filled out from reference TRBV19 and TRBJ1-4, the complete variable domain reads DGGITQSPKYLFRKEGQNVTLSCEQNLNHDAMYWYRQDPGQGLRLIYYSQIVNDFQKGDIAEGYSVSREKKESFPLTVTSAQKNPTAFYLCASSCVRCSNEKLFFGSGTQLSVL.

The V call is TRBV29-1, the J call TRBJ2-7, with 10 bases identical to TRBD1. Looked up from germline, CDR1 is SQVTM and CDR2 is ANQGSEA. Germline trimming cut 7 bases from V and 3 bases from J; bases unmatched to any gene: 3. This CDR3 is 12 amino acids long. This CDR3 reads CSGGDRGYEQYF. The CDR3 DNA is TGCAGCGGGGGGGACAGGGGCTACGAGCAGTACTTC.

The rearrangement links TRBV7-9 to TRBJ1-3; 8 positions agree with TRBD1. Unmatched junction bases numbered 11, after V lost 1 base and J lost 0 bases. In germline, CDR1 is SEHNR, CDR2 FQNEAQ (reference sequence). The CDR3 consists of 19 residues. CDR3 region: CASSLGTGTGLFSGNTIYF. Here the CDR3 DNA reads TGTGCCAGCAGCTTAGGGACCGGGACAGGCCTCTTCTCTGGAAACACCATATATTTT.

In this sample, this clone turned up a few times. The V gene is TRBV5-8, the J gene TRBJ1-1, with 9 bases matching TRBD1. Germline V gene sequence: CDR1 SGHTS, CDR2 YDEGEE. This CDR3 comprises 16 residues. The ends lost 0 bases at V and 3 bases at J; junction bases unmatched: 6. The CDR3 DNA follows: TGTGCCAGCAGCTTGGTCGGGACAGGGAGGTACACTGAAGCTTTCTTT. Translating it yields CASSLVGTGRYTEAFF. The variable domain in full, with the rest retrieved from reference TRBV5-8 and TRBJ1-1, is EAGVTQSPTHLIKTRGQQATLRCSPISGHTSVYWYQQALGLGLQFLLWYDEGEERNRGNFPPRFSGRQFPNYSSELNVNALELEDSALYLCASSLVGTGRYTEAFFGQGTRLTVV.

The chain couples TRBV30 to TRBJ1-4; 10 bases map to TRBD1. CDR1 is GTSNPN, CDR2 SVGIG, per germline (reference sequence). The CDR3 is 13 amino acids. J gave up 7 bases and V 5 bases, and 4 bases lay outside the gene matches. CDR3 in DNA: TGTGCCTGGTCTGGGACAGGGGTTGAAAAACTGTTTTTT. The encoded protein is CAWSGTGVEKLFF.

This clone was seen a single time. The chain is built from TRBV6-5 and TRBJ2-3, with 8 nucleotides matching TRBD2. CDR1 and CDR2 (germline): MNHEY, SVGAGI. The CDR3 extends over 14 amino acids. V was clipped by 4 bases and J by 4 bases; unmatched bases: 4. In DNA form, the CDR3 reads TGTGCCAGCAGTTTTAGCGGGATTGCAGATACGCAGTATTTT. Encoded protein: CASSFSGIADTQYF.

The chain combines TRBV30 with TRBJ1-2; 8 nucleotides agree with TRBD1. CDR1 and CDR2 (germline): GTSNPN, SVGIG (reference sequence). The junction had 5 bases not matched to a gene; V was cut back by 4 bases and J by 10 bases. This CDR3 region has 11 residues. CDR3 in amino acids: CAWNLGQDYTF. CDR3 DNA sequence: TGTGCCTGGAACCTGGGACAGGACTACACCTTC. Full variable domain (missing parts from reference TRBV30 and TRBJ1-2): SQTIHQWPATLVQPVGSPLSLECTVEGTSNPNLYWYRQAAGRGLQLLFYSVGIGQISSEVPQNLSASRPQDRQFILSSKKLLLSDSGFYLCAWNLGQDYTFGSGTRLTVV.

The chain combines TRBV24-1 with TRBJ2-2, with 7 bases that match TRBD1. V shed 5 bases, J shed 0 bases, and the junction held 5 bases outside the gene matches. The CDR3 totals 16 residues. CDR1 is KGHDR and CDR2 is SFDVKD in the germline V gene. CDR3 DNA sequence: TGTGCCACCAGTGCCTTGACAGGGCCGAACACCGGGGAGCTGTTTTTT. This gives the protein CATSALTGPNTGELFF.

This sequence joins TRBV27 and TRBJ2-5, with a weak D call TRBD2 (6 bases). This CDR3 is built from 15 residues. Germline V gives CDR1 MNHEY, CDR2 SMNVEV (reference sequence). The germline V and J ends were trimmed by 4 bases and 2 bases, with 14 bases remaining between them. DNA for the CDR3: TGTGCCAGCAGTTCCCCTGCCCGGGGGCAAGAGACCCAGTACTTC. As protein: CASSSPARGQETQYF.

This clone was picked up one time. The chain joins TRBV18 to TRBJ2-1; no definite D call. CDR1 is KGHSH, CDR2 LQKENI, per germline. CDR3 length equals 14 residues. V was pared by 8 bases and J by 6 bases, with 17 bases between. This chain's CDR3 is CASPPPSGSNEQFF. In DNA, the CDR3 is TGTGCCAGCCCCCCCCCTAGTGGAAGCAATGAGCAGTTCTTC.

V gene TRBV29-1 combines with J gene TRBJ2-7; unclear D gene. The CDR3 is 14 amino acids. Germline CDR1 SQVTM, CDR2 ANQGSEA. V gave up 4 bases and J gave up 0 bases, with 13 bases separating them. This chain's CDR3 is CSVGLKLSSYEQYF. The CDR3 nucleotides are TGCAGCGTTGGACTGAAACTAAGCTCCTACGAGCAGTACTTC.